Sequencing of this T cell receptor beta chain was carried out in a study of T cells in localized non-small cell lung cancer (dated by TCRdb to between 2020 and 2021). Concerning the study at large: T cell repertoires of a few hundred early-stage NSCLC patients were analyzed, with tumors being compared against uninvolved tumor-adjacent lungs. The cohort was made up of some 240 treatment-naive NSCLC patients whose localized lung tumors had been resected. NSCLC patients had a mean age of approximately 72 years, and fewer than 150 were male and more than 90 female. Overall results and qualifications from the work: Because the study design was exploratory, TCR variables were selected using unadjusted p-values without false-discovery rate correction. Uninvolved tumor-adjacent lung showed the highest T cell clonality, higher than tumor, which suggests more focused antigenic responses in the adjacent lung. Because multi-region tumor sequencing was not done, intratumor heterogeneity could not be ruled out. Longer overall survival was associated with higher blood T cell density, whereas shorter survival was associated with higher adjacent-lung clonality. A median of around 57 of the top 100 tumor clones were detected in paired uninvolved adjacent lung, and around 30 of these tumor clones were also found among the top 100 clones of the paired uninvolved adjacent lung.

Note on this clone: This receptor's antigen is unknown. No base qualities exist here, and no much larger clone lies one base off it.

The CDR3 runs 17 amino acids, cysteine and phenylalanine included. Of all the DNA, just the CDR3 is kept, 51 bases in frame from base 1. Trimming removed 0 bases from V and 1 base from J; the gene matches leave 7 bases unexplained. Reading the germline V gene (reference sequence) gives CDR1 GTSNPN and CDR2 SVGIG. At diagnosis, peripheral blood, uninvolved tumor-adjacent lung and tumor were collected and stored as a combination of fresh-frozen and FFPE material. For TCR repertoire profiling, blood samples were analyzed as peripheral blood mononuclear cells. The immunoSEQ Assay was used to sequence TCR beta CDR3 regions from DNA. Regarding the original processing steps: T cell density was computed as TCR beta template counts normalized to usable DNA estimated by amplifying housekeeping genes. Richness was estimated with the preseqR package, extrapolating to 400,000 templates for PBMC samples and 120,000 templates for tissue samples. Clonality was calculated as one minus Pielou's evenness. Tissue-enriched TCRs were identified through differential abundance testing performed on productive amino-acid clonotypes, with a minimum total count of 5 and an alpha of 0.1. The Jaccard Index and the Morisita Overlap Index were used to quantify repertoire overlap between compartments. GLIPH grouped TCR beta CDR3s together with public tetramer-defined viral CDR3s, and a viral motif had to include at least three viral sequences and show V-gene enrichment. TCRdb retrieved this table from immuneACCESS and kept in-frame rearrangements only. Not all clones are present; in checked studies, unresolved V genes account for under half, and no reason is known for the remainder. Clonal size and the V and J genes are those of that table, whereas D and trimming came from the DNA. The table for this sample lists about 20,000 clones; 80% to 90% of them were counted only once. Of the sample, 5.5% to 7% falls within the top ten clones.

The rearrangement joined TRBV30 to TRBJ2-5; the junction holds 11 bases that match TRBD2. The receptor's source is a male donor at least 60 years old with stage I squamous cell lung carcinoma. The sample in question was peripheral blood, obtained before any cancer treatment. The bases are TGTGCCTGGAGTGTACAATTAGCGGGGGGGTTCCAAGAGACCCAGTACTTC. Its product reads: CAWSVQLAGGFQETQYF.